The next 25 T cell receptor beta chains were all read from a single sample in a study of blood T cell repertoires in COVID-19. Sequencing was performed with immunoSEQ multiplex PCR; in TCRdb, only in-frame clones are kept and a portion is missing. This sample has 150,000 or so clones, with 80% to 90% found just once. The sequencing sample was made of PBMCs or T cells enriched from blood (not recorded which). The receptors shown here come from a woman aged 50 to 65 in a cohort exposed to, infected with or recovered from COVID-19 (not recorded which).

This clone was seen a single time. The J gene is TRBJ2-1, the V gene TRBV30; a possible D gene is TRBD2 (5 bases). The length of the CDR3 is 13 residues. V was clipped by 2 bases and J by 4 bases, with 9 bases between them. Germline-derived CDR1 and CDR2 are GTSNPN and SVGIG (reference sequence). CDR3 nucleotides: TGTGCCTGGAGTCGGCTAGCTTACAATGAGCAGTTCTTC. Its protein product is CAWSRLAYNEQFF.

This chain joins TRBV3-1 (or the pseudogene TRBV3-2) and TRBJ1-2; no clear D gene. V was pared by 1 base and J by 2 bases, with 14 bases between. Germline V gene sequence: CDR1 LGHDT, CDR2 YNNKEL (reference sequence). The CDR3 loop spans 16 amino acids. CDR3 nucleotides: TGTGCCAGCAGCCAAGCGACCCCCACAGACAACTATGGCTACACCTTC. Its protein is CASSQATPTDNYGYTF.

This clone was seen only once. This chain uses TRBV11-2 with TRBJ1-6, with TRBD1 identical over 7 bases. J gave up 9 bases and V 5 bases, and 10 bases lay outside the gene matches. This CDR3 has 15 residues. The germline gives CDR1 SGHAT, CDR2 FQNNGV. CDR3 DNA: TGTGCCAGCAGCAAAAGGACAGGTTCTTTTTCACCCCTCCACTTT. Encoded protein: CASSKRTGSFSPLHF.

This chain links TRBV7-2 with TRBJ1-2; a weak D match, TRBD1 (6 bases). V lost 2 bases and J 5 bases, leaving 12 bases between the germline ends. The CDR3 is made up of 14 amino acids. The germline gives CDR1 SGHTA, CDR2 FQGNSA. The CDR3 loop reads CASSLRQAFYGYTF. As DNA, the CDR3 is TGTGCCAGCAGCTTACGACAGGCCTTTTATGGCTACACCTTC.

This clone was seen only a few times. The DNA for the CDR3 is TGTGCCAGCAAACCCCCTGCTCTAGGGGTAAACACTGAAGCTTTCTTT. Amino acid sequence: CASKPPALGVNTEAFF. V is TRBV27 and J is TRBJ1-1; tentatively, D is TRBD1 (5 bases). CDR3 length equals 16 residues. Deletions cut 7 bases from V and 2 bases from J, with 20 bases between. CDR1 and CDR2 from the germline V gene are MNHEY and SMNVEV (reference sequence).

The rearrangement links TRBV9 to TRBJ1-3; unclear D gene. Germline lookup yields CDR1 SGDLS and CDR2 YYNGEE. Trimming stripped 4 bases from V and 9 bases from J, with 14 bases between. The CDR3 length is 13 residues. The CDR3 nucleotides are TGTGCCAGCAGCCCCCAAAGACTAACCACCATATATTTT. Its protein product is CASSPQRLTTIYF.

The chain is built from TRBV11-2 and TRBJ1-3; D perhaps matches TRBD1 (6 bases). Germline lookup yields CDR1 SGHAT and CDR2 FQNNGV. CDR3 size: 14 residues. V was pared by 6 bases and J by 8 bases, with 17 bases between. DNA of the CDR3: TGTGCCAGCAGTCAGACAGGCCTGCGTGACACCATATATTTT. Translation: CASSQTGLRDTIYF.

This chain uses TRBV6-2 or TRBV6-3 with TRBJ2-2, with 8 bases aligning to TRBD1. Unmatched junction bases numbered 5, after V lost 0 bases and J lost 2 bases. The CDR3 loop spans 17 amino acids. The germline V gene encodes CDR1 MNHEY and CDR2 SVGEGT. CDR3 DNA sequence: TGTGCCAGCAGTTACTCACAGGACAGGGTAAACACCGGGGAGCTGTTTTTT. Protein product: CASSYSQDRVNTGELFF.

This sequence joins TRBV30 and TRBJ1-3; D is perhaps TRBD1 (5 bases). The germline CDR1 and CDR2 sequences are GTSNPN and SVGIG (reference sequence). The CDR3 sequence is 15 residues long. Trimming removed 4 bases from V and 0 bases from J, with 13 bases in between. CDR3 bases: TGTGCCTGGACCTGTCAACAGGACTCTGGAAACACCATATATTTT. Protein sequence: CAWTCQQDSGNTIYF.

The chain links TRBV7-8 to TRBJ2-1; TRBD1 aligns across 8 bases. The CDR3 consists of 16 residues. The germline CDR1 and CDR2 sequences are SGHVS and FQNEAQ. Germline trimming cut 1 base from V and 8 bases from J; bases unmatched to any gene: 10. The CDR3 sequence: CASSLGLRGRLDEQFF. CDR3 DNA: TGTGCCAGCAGCTTAGGCCTCAGGGGGCGCTTGGATGAGCAGTTCTTC. The full variable domain, completed using reference TRBV7-8 and TRBJ2-1, is GAGVSQSPRYKVAKRGQDVALRCDPISGHVSLFWYQQALGQGPEFLTYFQNEAQLDKSGLPSDRFFAERPEGSVSTLKIQRTQQEDSAVYLCASSLGLRGRLDEQFFGPGTRLTVL.

The rearrangement joins TRBV19 to TRBJ2-7; 9 bases match TRBD1. The CDR3 length is 14 residues. V shed 5 bases and J 3 bases; nucleotides not matched to a gene: 5. Germline CDR1 reads LNHDA; CDR2 reads SQIVND (reference sequence). In nucleotides, the CDR3 is TGTGCCAGTAGTCCGGGACAGGGTGGCTACGAGCAGTACTTC. The encoded protein is CASSPGQGGYEQYF.

This clone was seen only once. This CDR3 is CASSQVGAATQHF. The CDR3 DNA is TGTGCCAGCAGCCAGGTTGGGGCTGCAACCCAGCATTTT. The chain combines TRBV4-2 with TRBJ1-5; D is possibly TRBD1 (5 bases). V was shortened by 3 bases and J by 11 bases, with 14 bases between the two germline ends. CDR3 length: 13 residues. Germline V CDR1 and CDR2: LGHNA, YNFKEQ.

A single count supports this clone. V gene TRBV18 combines with J gene TRBJ2-3, with a tentative D call TRBD1 (6 bases). The CDR3 consists of 13 residues. Trimming shortened V by 4 bases and J by 11 bases, and 16 bases separated the two germline ends. Germline CDR1 and CDR2: KGHSH and LQKENI. DNA for the CDR3: TGTGCCAGCTCACTAACAGGGACAAACCAGCAGTATTTT. Its translation is CASSLTGTNQQYF.

The genes are TRBV2 and TRBJ1-1, with unresolved D. CDR1 is SNHLY and CDR2 is FYNNEI in the germline V gene. The CDR3 has 13 residues. The V and J ends lost 7 bases and 1 base respectively, with 10 bases between them. The DNA for the CDR3 is TGTGCCAGCACAATTTCTAAGAACACTGAAGCTTTCTTT. Protein: CASTISKNTEAFF.

CDR3: CAWSVRERWEQFF. The CDR3 DNA sequence: TGTGCCTGGAGTGTACGAGAGCGGTGGGAGCAGTTCTTC. V usage is TRBV30 and J usage is TRBJ2-1; the D gene is possibly TRBD2 (5 bases). Germline CDR1 GTSNPN, CDR2 SVGIG (reference sequence). Deletions cut 0 bases from V and 10 bases from J, with 13 bases between. The CDR3 is made up of 13 amino acids.

This clone was recorded a few times. The gene calls are TRBV13 and TRBJ2-2, with 9 bases matching TRBD2. With V trimmed by 5 bases and J by 6 bases, 4 bases remained unmatched. CDR1 is PRHDT, CDR2 FYEKMQ, per germline (reference sequence). The CDR3 loop spans 14 amino acids. The CDR3 coding sequence is TGTGCCAGCAGCCTACGACTAGCGGCCGGGGAGCTGTTTTTT. Its translation: CASSLRLAAGELFF.

This clone has a single count. V usage is TRBV5-1 and J usage is TRBJ2-7; perhaps TRBD2 as D (5 bases). This CDR3 contains 14 residues. V was clipped by 4 bases and J by 5 bases, with 16 bases between them. The V gene's germline CDR1 is SGHRS and CDR2 YFSETQ. The CDR3 DNA follows: TGCGCCAGCAGCCCTCAGGCGGGTTCCCACGAGCAGTACTTC. Its translation is CASSPQAGSHEQYF.

The chain carries TRBV9 and TRBJ1-2; no definite D call. The germline V gene encodes CDR1 SGDLS and CDR2 YYNGEE. V shed 4 bases and J shed 3 bases, with 19 bases lying between them. The CDR3 is made up of 16 amino acids. The CDR3 DNA is TGTGCCAGCAGCCCCCGGGTGAGGGAATCCGACTATGGCTACACCTTC. Protein sequence: CASSPRVRESDYGYTF.

To note about this clone: Other DNA sequences of this sample code for an identical CDR3. This chain connects TRBV24-1 to TRBJ2-5; D gene uncertain. Germline CDR1 reads KGHDR; CDR2 reads SFDVKD. The CDR3 consists of 13 residues. The ends were cut back, 3 bases at V and 0 bases at J, with 4 bases in the middle. The DNA of the CDR3 is TGTGCCACCAGTGATCAGTACCAAGAGACCCAGTACTTC. This sequence encodes CATSDQYQETQYF.

The chain is built from TRBV2 and TRBJ2-1; 11 bases are shared with TRBD2. Trimming cost V 3 bases and J 4 bases; bases outside gene matches: 2. The CDR3 sequence is 15 residues long. CDR1 and CDR2 (germline): SNHLY, FYNNEI. The CDR3, as DNA: TGTGCCAGCAGTGAGGCTAGCGGGGGGTACAATGAGCAGTTCTTC. It translates to CASSEASGGYNEQFF.

This clone was found a few times. The chain joins TRBV15 to TRBJ2-3, with D possibly TRBD2 on 5 matching bases. Germline V lookup: CDR1 LNHNV, CDR2 YYDKDF (reference sequence). The CDR3 is 16 amino acids. The ends were cut back, 0 bases at V and 4 bases at J, with 14 bases in the middle. CDR3 residues: CATSREPGTRADTQYF. CDR3 bases: TGTGCCACCAGCAGAGAACCGGGAACGAGAGCAGATACGCAGTATTTT.

This chain links TRBV7-3 with TRBJ2-3; 7 nucleotides match TRBD2. V dropped 5 bases and J dropped 6; count of bases not matched to a gene: 14. The CDR3 has 16 residues. The germline V gene has CDR1 SGHTA and CDR2 FQGTGA. This CDR3 reads CASSNPGRVSGDTQYF. The CDR3 DNA sequence: TGTGCCAGCAGCAACCCGGGGAGGGTCTCGGGGGATACGCAGTATTTT.

The V and J genes are TRBV5-5 and TRBJ1-1, with D possibly TRBD1 on 6 matching bases. The V end was cut by 4 bases, the J end by 1 base, with 11 bases between. Germline V gives CDR1 SGHKS, CDR2 YYEKEE (reference sequence). The CDR3 runs to 14 residues. In nucleotides, the CDR3 is TGTGCCAGCAGCCCGCGGACAGAGAACACTGAAGCTTTCTTT. Protein sequence: CASSPRTENTEAFF.

The rearrangement links TRBV10-3 to TRBJ2-3; D perhaps matches TRBD2 (5 bases). V gave up 7 bases and J gave up 4 bases, with 12 bases separating them. The V gene's germline CDR1 is ENHRY and CDR2 SYGVKD. The CDR3 length is 13 residues. The chain's CDR3 is CAITPAGADTQYF. CDR3 nucleotide sequence: TGTGCCATCACGCCTGCGGGTGCAGATACGCAGTATTTT.

This clone was detected once. The chain joins TRBV5-1 to TRBJ1-1; D is ambiguous. The CDR3 totals 13 residues. Trimming removed 0 bases from V and 0 bases from J, with 3 bases in between. Germline loops: CDR1 SGHRS, CDR2 YFSETQ. CDR3 sequence reads: CASSLGVNTEAFF. The CDR3 coding sequence is TGCGCCAGCAGCTTGGGAGTGAACACTGAAGCTTTCTTT.